This TCR beta chain originates from a study of early T cells in non-severe SARS-CoV-2 infection. In the study overall: Sequenced bulk RNA came from whole blood that was unsorted, and chains were unpaired.

Individual cDNA molecules received unique molecular identifiers. One entry per CDR3 protein, called by TCRdb with MiXCR from the 5' RACE reads. The data hold under 85,000 distinct CDR3 sequences, with around 15% observed a single time. With 0 bases removed from V and 4 bases from J, the gap between germline ends came to 3 bases. This CDR3 is built from 12 residues. Source: whole blood, taken at baseline. This clonotype was obtained from an adult who was a healthcare worker with PCR-confirmed SARS-CoV-2 infection or an uninfected control (not recorded which). The chain couples TRBV23-1 to TRBJ2-5; D not resolved. TRBV23-1 is annotated as an ORF whose role is uncertain. The CDR3 nucleotides are TGCGCCAGCAGTCAATCTGGAGAGACCCAGTACTTC. It is translated as CASSQSGETQYF.